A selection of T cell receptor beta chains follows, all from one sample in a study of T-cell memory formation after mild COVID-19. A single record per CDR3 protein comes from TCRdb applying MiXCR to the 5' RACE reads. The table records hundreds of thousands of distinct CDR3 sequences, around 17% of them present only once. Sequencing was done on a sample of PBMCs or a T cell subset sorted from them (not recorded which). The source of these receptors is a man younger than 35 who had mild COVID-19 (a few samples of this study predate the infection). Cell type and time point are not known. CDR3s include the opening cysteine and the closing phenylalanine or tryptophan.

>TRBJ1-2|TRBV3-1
CASSQTGQGGGAYGYTF
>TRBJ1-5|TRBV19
CASSTGGLDQPQHF
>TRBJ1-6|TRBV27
CASSLDPTNSPLHF
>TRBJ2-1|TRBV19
CASSIHALAGAKRYNEQFF
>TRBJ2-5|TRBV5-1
CASSLKAGQETQYF
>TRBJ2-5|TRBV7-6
CASQQYQETQYF
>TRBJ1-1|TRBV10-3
CAIRNTFGQPMRQAFF
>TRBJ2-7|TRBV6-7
CASSCRDSSYEQYF
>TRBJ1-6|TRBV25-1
CASSDQRGGGWTPLHF
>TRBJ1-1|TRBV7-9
CASSGAGWGNTEAFF
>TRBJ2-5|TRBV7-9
CASSQDRGRKTQYF
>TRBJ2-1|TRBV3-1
CASSQDGGEREQFF
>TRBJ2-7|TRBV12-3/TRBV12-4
CASSRSGANYEQYF
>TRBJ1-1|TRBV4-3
CASSQAGNTEAFF
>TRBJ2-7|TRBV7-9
CASSFWGRDEQYF
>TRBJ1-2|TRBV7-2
CASTQSGGNYGYTF
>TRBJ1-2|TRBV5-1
CASSLARTGDYGYTF
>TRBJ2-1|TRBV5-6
CASSFAFADNEQFF
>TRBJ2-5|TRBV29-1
CSVARGEETQYF
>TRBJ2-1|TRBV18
CASSRPGQGRHEQFF
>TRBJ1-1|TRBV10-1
CASSDVGAAFF
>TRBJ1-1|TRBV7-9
CASSFVFRAEAFF
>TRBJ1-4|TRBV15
CATSRRTGRQDEKLFF
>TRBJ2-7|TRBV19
CPAARQGSAYEQYF
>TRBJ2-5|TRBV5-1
CASSPDREGETQYF
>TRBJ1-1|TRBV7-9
CASSFISDPEAFF
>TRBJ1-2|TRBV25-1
CASTPGTGRAGYTF
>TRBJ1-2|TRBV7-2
CASSLAPGQGDYGYTF
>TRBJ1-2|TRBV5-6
CASSLADSRDTF
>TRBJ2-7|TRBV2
CASSGGGGQGYEQYF
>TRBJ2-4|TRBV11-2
CASSSSENIQYF
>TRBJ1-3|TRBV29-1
CSVSGTGALSGNTIYF
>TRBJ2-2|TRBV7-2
CASSLWRGTPLPGELFF
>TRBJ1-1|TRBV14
CASSRTGPYPGTEAFF
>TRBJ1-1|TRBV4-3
CASSHVTNTEAFF
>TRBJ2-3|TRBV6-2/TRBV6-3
CASSYSGPPGDTQYF
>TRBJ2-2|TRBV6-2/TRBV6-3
CASRLESGPLYFNTGELFF
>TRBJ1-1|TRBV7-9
CAILDRGNTEAFF
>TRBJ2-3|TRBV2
CASSGLVTTDTQYF
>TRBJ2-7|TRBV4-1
CASSQETSSGYEQYF
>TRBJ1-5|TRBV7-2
CASSYLYSNQPQHF
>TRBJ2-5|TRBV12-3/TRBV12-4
CASRLKGHQETQYF
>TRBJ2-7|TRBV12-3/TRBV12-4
CASSSQGSSYEQYF
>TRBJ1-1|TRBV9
CASSVVAGKSTEAFF
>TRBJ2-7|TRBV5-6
CASSDGLYERYF
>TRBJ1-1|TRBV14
CASSPRGVNTEAFF
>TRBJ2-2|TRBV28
CASSLCRRGSCTGELFF
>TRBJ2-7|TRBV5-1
CASTSDSYEQYF
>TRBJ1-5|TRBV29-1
CSAADRGLNQPQHF
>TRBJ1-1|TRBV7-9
CASSLGDRLKAFF
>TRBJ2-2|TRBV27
CASSTTDPYTGELFF
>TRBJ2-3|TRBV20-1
CSGEGAGGPTDTQYF
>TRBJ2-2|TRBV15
CATSRDPGELFF